The entry below gives a single T cell receptor (beta chain) sequence along with its context. CDR3 length: 15 amino acids. V lost 6 bases to trimming and J lost 0 bases; unmatched junction nucleotides: 6. The germline V gene has CDR1 MDHEN and CDR2 SYDVKM. TCRdb passed the 5' RACE reads through MiXCR, listing each CDR3 protein once. The top ten clones hold around 4.5% of a sample with 25,000 to 40,000 distinct CDR3 sequences, around a quarter of them seen once. This rearrangement joins TRBV28 to TRBJ2-7; 9 positions match TRBD1. Sequencing input: memory CD4+ T cells sorted from blood. Stated subset: memory CD4+ T cells, CD4+CD45RO+CD25-. The origin of this receptor is a female donor with breast cancer. DNA for the CDR3: TGTGCCAGCAGCTACAGGGGGCCGAGCTCCTACGAGCAGTACTTC. Translated: CASSYRGPSSYEQYF.